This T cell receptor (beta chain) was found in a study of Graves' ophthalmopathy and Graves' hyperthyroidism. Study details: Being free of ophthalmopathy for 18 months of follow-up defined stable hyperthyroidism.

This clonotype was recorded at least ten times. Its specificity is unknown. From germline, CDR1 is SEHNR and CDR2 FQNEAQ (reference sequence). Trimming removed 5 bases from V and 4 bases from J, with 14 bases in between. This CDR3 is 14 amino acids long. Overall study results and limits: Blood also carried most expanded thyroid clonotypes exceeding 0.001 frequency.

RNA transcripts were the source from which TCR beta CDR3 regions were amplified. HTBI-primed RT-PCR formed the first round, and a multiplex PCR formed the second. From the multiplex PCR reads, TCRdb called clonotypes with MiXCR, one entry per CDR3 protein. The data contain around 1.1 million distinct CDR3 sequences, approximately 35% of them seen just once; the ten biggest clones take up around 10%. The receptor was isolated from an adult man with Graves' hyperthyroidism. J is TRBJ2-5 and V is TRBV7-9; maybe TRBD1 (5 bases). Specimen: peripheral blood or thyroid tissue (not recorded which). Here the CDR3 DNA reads TGTGCCAGCAGCCGGGTGCAGGGTCGAGAGACCCAGTACTTC. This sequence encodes CASSRVQGRETQYF.